One and the same sample provided the 25 T cell receptor beta chains below, sequenced in a study of blood T cells in healthy people across ages. Next came a second PCR, run for about 6 to 11 cycles, which used a sample-barcoded 5' primer along with a J-beta primer mix. TCRdb re-called the 5' RACE reads through MiXCR, storing one row per CDR3 protein. The sample lists hundreds of thousands of distinct CDR3 sequences; around 50% were seen once. Sequenced material: blood. These receptors originate from a man in his forties in good health.

V is TRBV27 and J is TRBJ2-7, with 7 bases lining up with TRBD2. The J call may be mistaken, given a closer DNA end match to TRBJ2-4. CDR1 is MNHEY and CDR2 is SMNVEV in the germline V gene (reference sequence). The CDR3 is made up of 14 amino acids. The CDR3 nucleotides are TGTGCCAGCAGTTTAGGGGGGGGTGGAAACATTCAGTACTTC. This gives the protein CASSLGGGGNIQYF.

CDR3 residues: CASSDRVGGQQYF. The CDR3 bases are TGTGCCAGCAGCGACAGGGTGGGCGGTCAGCAGTACTTC. The V call is TRBV7-2, the J call TRBJ2-4, with 7 bases lining up with TRBD1. The V and J ends lost 5 bases and 13 bases, in that order; junction bases with no gene match: 11. The CDR3 totals 13 residues. From germline, CDR1 is SGHTA and CDR2 FQGNSA.

J is TRBJ1-2 and V is TRBV15; D is unclear. The CDR3 is 14 residues long. Germline V gene sequence: CDR1 LNHNV, CDR2 YYDKDF (reference sequence). Trimming took off 3 bases at V and 3 bases at J, with 11 bases between the two ends. CDR3 loop: CATSRALADYGYTF. The CDR3 region has the DNA TGTGCCACCAGCAGGGCCCTGGCAGACTATGGCTACACCTTC.

The rearrangement joins TRBV7-6 to TRBJ2-3; no clear D. The germline V gene encodes CDR1 SGHVS and CDR2 FNYEAQ. The CDR3 consists of 14 residues. V shed 5 bases and J shed 4 bases, with 13 bases lying between them. CDR3 nucleotide sequence: TGTGCCAGCAGCCCCTTCGAGGTATCAGATACGCAGTATTTT. It specifies CASSPFEVSDTQYF.

Comments on this clonotype: Its ends do not fully match the called genes, so a read error is possible. CDR3 amino acids: CASSLNSGATDAQYF. The CDR3 bases are TGTGCCAGCAGTTTAAATAGCGGCGCTACAGATGCGCAGTATTTT. V and J are TRBV12-3 or TRBV12-4 and TRBJ2-3, with a possible D match to TRBD2 (6 bases). The CDR3 length is 15 residues.

The genes are TRBV11-1 and TRBJ1-1, with D maybe TRBD1 (5 bases). Germline V gene lookup returns CDR1 SGHAT and CDR2 FQDESV (reference sequence). The CDR3 has 19 amino acids. With 5 bases removed from V and 1 base from J, the gap between germline ends came to 26 bases. This CDR3 is CASSGYPRGPTDRNTEAFF. In nucleotides, the CDR3 is TGTGCCAGCAGCGGATACCCTAGAGGCCCGACAGACCGGAACACTGAAGCTTTCTTT. The full variable domain, in which reference TRBV11-1 and TRBJ1-1 provide the parts outside the CDR3, is EAEVAQSPRYKITEKSQAVAFWCDPISGHATLYWYRQILGQGPELLVQFQDESVVDDSQLPKDRFSAERLKGVDSTLKIQPAELGDSAMYLCASSGYPRGPTDRNTEAFFGQGTRLTVV.

This clonotype has more than one count but fewer than ten. The chain has TRBV29-1 and TRBJ2-7; TRBD2 agrees at 7 bases. Germline assignment: CDR1 SQVTM and CDR2 ANQGSEA. This CDR3 region has 14 residues. V trimming: 4 bases; J trimming: 1 base; junction bases outside the gene matches: 7. The CDR3 nucleotides are TGCAGCGTTGTCGCAACGGGGGGTTCCTACGAGCAGTACTTC. Its translation is CSVVATGGSYEQYF.

The chain links TRBV15 to TRBJ2-6; 8 bases agree with TRBD1. The CDR3 is made up of 20 amino acids. The germline V gene encodes CDR1 LNHNV and CDR2 YYDKDF (reference sequence). V lost 3 bases to trimming and J lost 0 bases; unmatched junction nucleotides: 13. The CDR3 DNA reads as TGTGCCACCAGCAGTTGGGGGACAGGACCCCAGAGCTCTGGGGCCAACGTCCTGACTTTC. This encodes CATSSWGTGPQSSGANVLTF.

Of note for this clonotype: A much larger clone lies one base from this, so it may be a read error. The chain uses TRBV12-3 or TRBV12-4 and TRBJ2-3; TRBD1 aligns across 9 bases. The CDR3 spans 15 residues. V gave up 4 bases and J gave up 6 bases; unmatched junction bases: 8. The CDR3 DNA reads TGTGCCAGCAGTTCCGCGGGACAGGGAAGGGATACGCAGTATTTT. Translating gives CASSSAGQGRDTQYF.

Regarding this clonotype: At one of its ends the junction is not consistent with the germline gene, which may arise from a read error. The V and J genes are TRBV12-3 or TRBV12-4 and TRBJ1-6; D remains unclear. The CDR3 spans 14 residues. The CDR3 sequence is CASSIAEGNSPLHF. The CDR3 nucleotides read TGTGCCAGCAGTATAGCAGAGGGTAATTCACCCCTCCACTTT.

The CDR3 DNA follows: TGTGCCCAGAACCCGGGACTAGCCGAGACCCAGTACTTC. This encodes CAQNPGLAETQYF. The rearrangement links TRBV9 to TRBJ2-7, with 9 bases fitting TRBD2. Judging by the DNA end, TRBJ2-5 fits better; the J call may be wrong. From germline, CDR1 is SGDLS and CDR2 YYNGEE. This CDR3 region has 13 residues.

This clonotype was found a few times. The J gene is TRBJ1-1, the V gene TRBV20-1; D remains unclear. The CDR3 consists of 13 residues. Deletions cut 5 bases from V and 6 bases from J, with 16 bases between. Germline CDR1 reads DFQATT; CDR2 reads SNEGSKA (reference sequence). This CDR3 reads CSAGSPGGAEAFF. As DNA, the CDR3 is TGCAGTGCTGGCTCCCCTGGTGGCGCTGAAGCTTTCTTT.

This clonotype was found a few times. The chain carries TRBV21-1 and TRBJ2-1; the listed D gene, TRBD1, was not tested against the DNA. TRBV21-1 represents a pseudogene. The CDR3 loop spans 18 amino acids. CDR3 sequence (DNA): TGTGCCAGCAGCAAGACCCCTCACCCCCCTTTACAGTGGAATGAGCAGTTCTTC. This codes for CASSKTPHPPLQWNEQFF.

This chain uses TRBV7-2 with TRBJ1-5; maybe TRBD1 (6 bases). Germline V CDR1 and CDR2: SGHTA, FQGNSA. This CDR3 spans 17 amino acids. The V end lost 5 bases, the J end lost 3 bases, and 20 bases lay between the germline ends. The CDR3 is CASSAGTGAIDNQPQHF. The CDR3 DNA reads TGTGCCAGCAGCGCGGGGACGGGGGCGATTGACAATCAGCCCCAGCATTTT.

The chain carries TRBV6-5 and TRBJ1-5, with D unresolved. The CDR3 runs to 13 residues. V lost 4 bases, J lost 4 bases, and 8 bases lay in between. Germline CDR1 reads MNHEY; CDR2 reads SVGAGI. CDR3 DNA sequence: TGTGCCAGCAGTTGGTCACAGAATCAGCCCCAGCATTTT. Protein product: CASSWSQNQPQHF.

The chain has TRBV6-2 or TRBV6-3 and TRBJ2-5; D is undetermined. CDR3 length: 13 amino acids. V was clipped by 5 bases and J by 4 bases, with 11 bases between them. CDR1 and CDR2 (germline): MNHEY, SVGEGT. CDR3: CASSTPLRETQYF. The CDR3 bases are TGTGCCAGCAGTACCCCATTGAGAGAGACCCAGTACTTC.

This clonotype has only a few counts. This chain connects TRBV5-1 to TRBJ2-5; D is possibly TRBD2 (6 bases). The CDR3 length is 15 residues. The V gene lost 4 bases and the J gene lost 2 bases, with 15 bases spanning the gap. Germline V gene data show CDR1 as SGHRS and CDR2 as YFSETQ. CDR3 in DNA: TGCGCCAGCAGCCCGAGCGGGTTCCCTCAAGAGACCCAGTACTTC. Its protein is CASSPSGFPQETQYF.

In its sample, this clonotype was seen once. The chain uses TRBV20-1 and TRBJ2-5; 8 bases are shared with TRBD1. Trimming cost V 0 bases and J 5 bases; bases outside gene matches: 5. The CDR3 runs 14 residues. Germline CDR1 and CDR2: DFQATT and SNEGSKA (reference sequence). CDR3 DNA: TGCAGTGCTAGAGACTGGGACAGGATGGAGACCCAGTACTTC. This encodes CSARDWDRMETQYF.

This clonotype was seen just once. The chain employs TRBV6-5 and TRBJ2-1; 7 nucleotides line up with TRBD1. With V trimmed by 6 bases and J by 7 bases, 12 bases remained unmatched. The CDR3 covers 15 residues. Per germline, CDR1 MNHEY and CDR2 SVGAGI. The CDR3 sequence: CASSETKGATNEQFF. CDR3 in DNA: TGTGCCAGCAGCGAGACAAAGGGGGCGACTAATGAGCAGTTCTTC.

V gene TRBV6-5 combines with J gene TRBJ2-7; D not resolved. Germline CDR1 and CDR2: MNHEY and SVGAGI. This CDR3 has 18 residues. V lost 4 bases, J lost 3 bases, and 25 bases lay in between. The CDR3 sequence is CASSSLTHGRGQHYEQYF. CDR3 nucleotide sequence: TGTGCCAGCAGTTCCCTTACGCACGGACGAGGTCAACACTACGAGCAGTACTTC.

Concerning this clonotype: Mismatch with germline at one junction end may stem from a read error. The chain joins TRBV12-3 or TRBV12-4 to TRBJ1-2, with D possibly matching TRBD1 (5 bases). The CDR3 is 14 residues long. In DNA, the CDR3 is TGTACCAGCAGTCTCTACCGGGACTCGGGAGGCTACACCTTC. Its protein is CTSSLYRDSGGYTF.

This clonotype was seen more than once but under ten times. J is TRBJ2-7 and V is TRBV6-2 or TRBV6-3; D is undetermined. Germline assignment: CDR1 MNHEY and CDR2 SVGEGT. Trimming cost V 5 bases and J 2 bases, with 19 bases left between them. This CDR3 spans 16 amino acids. The CDR3 reads CASSPIADRATYEQYF. CDR3 sequence (DNA): TGTGCCAGCAGTCCGATTGCGGATAGGGCCACCTACGAGCAGTACTTC.

This clonotype came up once. This sequence joins TRBV25-1 and TRBJ2-7, with D possibly being TRBD2 (6 bases). Germline lookup yields CDR1 MGHDK and CDR2 SYGVNS. The CDR3 contains 12 residues. Trimming took 9 bases from V and 1 from J, leaving 10 bases between them. CDR3 amino acids: CASTGGSYEQYF. The DNA of the CDR3 is TGTGCCAGTACCGGGGGTTCCTACGAGCAGTACTTC.

The chain is built from TRBV5-5 and TRBJ1-1; D is uncertain. The germline V and J ends were trimmed by 8 bases and 0 bases, with 11 bases remaining between them. From germline, CDR1 is SGHKS and CDR2 YYEKEE (reference sequence). The CDR3 extends over 13 amino acids. For the CDR3, the DNA is TGTGCCAGTCACAGTGCCATGAACACTGAAGCTTTCTTT. Translated: CASHSAMNTEAFF.

V usage is TRBV7-9 and J usage is TRBJ2-3; D is unresolved. From germline, CDR1 is SEHNR and CDR2 FQNEAQ (reference sequence). The CDR3 has 13 residues. V was cut by 6 bases and J by 6 bases, with 13 bases left in between. The CDR3 sequence is CASSIGRGDTQYF. CDR3 nucleotide sequence: TGTGCCAGCAGTATAGGGCGTGGGGATACGCAGTATTTT.